Listed below are T cell receptor beta chains from one sample, sequenced in a study of blood T cell repertoires in COVID-19. Data came from immunoSEQ multiplex PCR; TCRdb stores just in-frame clones and leaves some out. The table has 150,000 to 200,000 clones, roughly 90% seen once; the top ten hold more than 1.5%. Sequences were obtained from peripheral blood. The receptors were gathered from a woman between 50 and 59 years old with acute or convalescent COVID-19. The CDR3 runs from the conserved cysteine through the conserved F or W.

j_call v_call cdr3_length cdr3_aa
TRBJ1-2 TRBV7-2 14 CASSPLAGAFGYTF
TRBJ1-5 TRBV15 14 CATSRDYLNQPQHF
TRBJ1-2 TRBV9 13 CASSQGHPYGYTF
TRBJ2-7 TRBV7-2 17 CASSLDGTGFGYYEQYF
TRBJ2-7 TRBV14 15 CASSQGLPGKDEQYF
TRBJ1-4 TRBV18 16 CASSPQSVRTNEKLFF
TRBJ1-2 TRBV5-1 12 CASSLQNYGYTF
TRBJ2-2 TRBV25-1 15 CASIPGGGDTGELFF
TRBJ1-6 TRBV5-1 19 CASSTGTGGSSSYNSPLHF
TRBJ2-3 TRBV13 15 CASRPRGAHTDTQYF
TRBJ1-2 TRBV19 12 CASSTDRSGYTF
TRBJ1-6 TRBV5-1 15 CASSSGQGANSPLHF
TRBJ2-7 TRBV7-8 16 CASSHLRTGSSYEQYF
TRBJ2-5 TRBV10-3 15 CAISEPGTGGETQYF
TRBJ2-7 TRBV4-2 16 CASSQDFGGLSYEQYF
TRBJ2-2 TRBV9 17 CASSDTGAPSDTGELFF
TRBJ2-1 TRBV2 14 CASGRDWAYNEQFF
TRBJ1-1 TRBV30 13 CAWRRGSDTEAFF
TRBJ2-3 TRBV19 15 CASRGWTSGSDTQYF
TRBJ1-2 TRBV6-2/TRBV6-3 16 CASSAAGTDFNYGYTF
TRBJ2-1 TRBV27 16 CASSLYLAGGHNEQFF
TRBJ1-1 TRBV10-2 15 CASSELQGLNTEAFF
TRBJ2-3 TRBV6-5 15 CASTLNSGGADTQYF
TRBJ2-7 TRBV18 14 CASSLPGGNYEQYF
TRBJ1-1 TRBV18 14 CASCRDRANTEAFF
TRBJ1-3 TRBV3-1/TRBV3-2 15 CASSLEGALGNTIYF
TRBJ1-4 TRBV18 17 CASSPRAIGQGGEKLFF
TRBJ1-6 TRBV30 14 CAWSVGGLASPLHF
TRBJ1-3 TRBV2 13 CASTWTPGNTIYF
TRBJ2-1 TRBV6-6 14 CASSYSQGGNEQFF
TRBJ1-1 TRBV13 15 CASSSRWITGTEAFF
TRBJ1-1 TRBV18 16 CASSSRTGGLGTEAFF
TRBJ1-2 TRBV6-5 13 CASSPTGNYGYTF
TRBJ2-7 TRBV19 16 CASSRETSGAKYEQYF
TRBJ1-1 TRBV7-8 18 CASSQGRALEPRSTEAFF
TRBJ1-2 TRBV27 14 CASSLRGTGYGYTF
TRBJ1-1 TRBV11-2 13 CASSLDPQGWAFF
TRBJ1-5 TRBV6-5 15 CASISSGQFNQPQHF
TRBJ1-2 TRBV27 15 CASSFVDRANYGYTF
TRBJ2-5 TRBV10-3 14 CATGTRGRQETQYF
TRBJ2-1 TRBV6-4 16 CASSAQGLAGANEQFF
TRBJ1-5 TRBV5-6 16 CASRCTVNKTDQPQHF
TRBJ1-3 TRBV3-1/TRBV3-2 19 CASSQGISRSIDSGNTIYF
TRBJ1-2 TRBV30 13 CAWNRENMGGYTF
TRBJ2-3 TRBV5-1 14 CASSLRGQGDTQYF
TRBJ2-5 TRBV5-4 16 CASSLPGLANQETQYF
TRBJ2-2 TRBV6-5 14 CASSYSGPPGELFF
TRBJ2-1 TRBV5-6 12 CASSRTSGAGLF
TRBJ2-3 TRBV7-3 15 CASSFGGGAADTQYF
TRBJ2-3 TRBV5-1 17 CASAAGLAGEGGDTQYF
TRBJ1-2 TRBV19 14 CASSLAGRERGYTF
TRBJ1-3 TRBV6-6 15 CASSNDRVTGNTIYF
TRBJ2-2 TRBV5-4 15 CASSWTSGSTGELFF
TRBJ1-2 TRBV5-1 15 CASSLGQGGGYGYTF
TRBJ1-2 TRBV7-2 16 CASSLNSGTLNYGYTF
TRBJ1-2 TRBV5-1 18 CASKVETGLIGEDYGYTF
TRBJ2-7 TRBV5-4 15 CASSLPSGGSYEQYF
TRBJ1-1 TRBV7-2 13 CASSPHRGIEAFF
TRBJ1-2 TRBV14 12 CASSQDYAFYTF
TRBJ1-2 TRBV4-3 13 CASSQGSGIGYTF